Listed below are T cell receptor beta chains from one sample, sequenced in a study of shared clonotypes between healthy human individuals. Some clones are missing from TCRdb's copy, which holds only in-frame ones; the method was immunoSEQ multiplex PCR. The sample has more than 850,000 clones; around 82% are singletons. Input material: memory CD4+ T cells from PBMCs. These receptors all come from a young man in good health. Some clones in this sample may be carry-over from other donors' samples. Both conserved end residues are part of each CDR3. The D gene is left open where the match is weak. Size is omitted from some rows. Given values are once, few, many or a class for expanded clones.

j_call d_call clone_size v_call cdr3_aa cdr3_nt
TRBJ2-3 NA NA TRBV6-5 CASSPGTVEPDTQYF TGTGCCAGCAGTCCCGGGACCGTAGAGCCAGATACGCAGTATTTT
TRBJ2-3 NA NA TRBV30 CAWRSGYSTDTQYF TGTGCCTGGCGTAGCGGTTACAGCACAGATACGCAGTATTTT
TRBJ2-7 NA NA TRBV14 CASSLKASGEQYF TGTGCCAGCAGCCTGAAGGCGTCAGGCGAGCAGTACTTC
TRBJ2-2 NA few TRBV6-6 CASSYRARNTGELFF TGTGCCAGCAGTTACAGGGCGAGGAACACCGGGGAGCTGTTTTTT
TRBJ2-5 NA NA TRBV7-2 CASSLRDTQTQYF TGTGCCAGCAGCTTAAGGGACACTCAGACCCAGTACTTC
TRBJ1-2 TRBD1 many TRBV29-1 CSVEDRGTGVNYGYTF TGCAGCGTTGAAGATCGTGGGACAGGGGTTAACTATGGCTACACCTTC
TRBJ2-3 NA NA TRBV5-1 CASSPLVLTGSTDTQYF TGCGCCAGCAGCCCCCTTGTGTTGACGGGAAGCACAGATACGCAGTATTTT
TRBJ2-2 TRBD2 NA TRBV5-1 CASNLETSGTGELFF TGCGCCAGCAATCTTGAGACTAGCGGAACCGGGGAGCTGTTTTTT
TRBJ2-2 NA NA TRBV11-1 CASSLGQGGWTGELFF TGTGCCAGCAGCTTAGGACAGGGAGGATGGACCGGGGAGCTGTTTTTT
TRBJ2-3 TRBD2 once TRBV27 CASRASWREGLDTQYF TGTGCCAGCAGGGCCTCGTGGCGGGAGGGCCTAGATACGCAGTATTTT
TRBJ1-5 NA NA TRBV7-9 CASSRQANQPQHF TGTGCCAGCAGCCGACAGGCGAATCAGCCCCAGCATTTT
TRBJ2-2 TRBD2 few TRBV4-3 CASNQREAPTGELFF TGCGCCAGCAACCAGCGGGAGGCCCCCACCGGGGAGCTGTTTTTT
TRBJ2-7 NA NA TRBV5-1 CASSLAPDPRSSYEQYF TGCGCCAGCAGCTTGGCTCCCGATCCCAGGAGCTCCTACGAGCAGTACTTC
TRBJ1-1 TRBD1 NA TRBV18 CASSPNIPRTGSSSGAFF TGTGCCAGCTCGCCCAACATACCGCGGACAGGGAGTTCGAGTGGAGCTTTCTTT
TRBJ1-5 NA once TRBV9 CASSSGPLPNQPQHF TGTGCCAGCAGCTCCGGGCCCCTCCCTAATCAGCCCCAGCATTTT
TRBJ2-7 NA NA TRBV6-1 CASRTTPTVSYEQYF TGTGCCAGCAGAACTACCCCGACAGTCTCCTACGAGCAGTACTTC
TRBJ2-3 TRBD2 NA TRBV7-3 CASSPLAGGSDTQYF TGTGCCAGCAGCCCACTAGCGGGAGGGTCAGATACGCAGTATTTT